The sequence of this T cell receptor beta chain was determined in a study of cytomegalovirus exposure and HLA in healthy donors. The study, taken as a whole, reports: Most observed TCR sequences were rare, whereas some public TCRs were detected in many donors. TCR clusters originating in the first cohort tended to co-occur in the 100 to 150 validation repertoires, according to a later analysis.

The donors were part of the validation cohort, which consisted of about 120 subjects and was separate from the first cohort of 666 subjects. This table comes from immunoSEQ multiplex PCR, and its TCRdb copy is limited to in-frame clones, with some not included. The sample records approximately 80,000 clones, roughly 93% being singletons. For this clone: Its antigen is unknown.

The CDR3 contains 14 residues. Trimming took 3 bases from V and 7 from J, leaving 13 bases between them. The germline CDR1 and CDR2 sequences are MDHEN and SYDVKM. The sample consisted of PBMCs. The origin of this receptor is a woman aged 25-40 years in good health and CMV-seronegative. The gene calls are TRBV28 and TRBJ1-3; D is unclear. The CDR3 coding sequence is TGTGCCAGCAGTTTGTACGCCGGGTTCAACACCATATATTTT. This codes for CASSLYAGFNTIYF.